In its sample, the clone carrying this T cell receptor (beta chain) was seen a few times. What it binds is unknown. During its preparation, the TCRbeta library received unique molecular identifiers. Each CDR3 protein gets one entry after TCRdb re-called the PCR reads with MiXCR. The table records approximately 430,000 distinct CDR3 sequences, roughly 17% of them present only once. Germline values: CDR1 LGHDT, CDR2 YNNKEL (reference sequence). The CDR3 totals 15 residues. Trimming removed 1 base from V and 1 base from J, with 10 bases in between. The data derive from a study of T-cell reconstitution after alpha-beta-depleted transplantation in children. Study-wide points: After transplant, high TCRbeta diversity at day 60 in some patients arose from surviving recipient T cells and thymic progenitors. T-cell numbers and diversity one year post-transplant derived largely from freshly generated T cells.

The sequencing used PBMCs, mostly from graft donor cells, collected 360 days after TCRalphabeta/CD19-depleted stem cell transplant. The chain couples TRBV3-1 to TRBJ2-5; TRBD1 or TRBD2 may be the D gene (6 bases each). This sequence was found in a boy under two years old who had a stem cell transplant for Wiskott-Aldrich syndrome, so the T cells may come from the graft donor. The CDR3 protein is CASSQAGALQETQYF. The CDR3 DNA reads TGTGCCAGCAGCCAAGCGGGGGCCCTCCAAGAGACCCAGTACTTC.